The next 11 T cell receptor beta chains were all read from a single sample in a study of vaccination and CD4 T cells after COVID-19 (dated by TCRdb to 2021 to 2024). Explained via the paper, the treatment or condition label denotes: approximately 9-day PBMC culture with coronavirus spike peptide pools or control peptides (ViraFEST assay). Preparation of the library involved PCR. Sequencing relied on an Illumina iSeq 100. DNA from cultured CD4+ T cells was subjected to TCR sequencing with the Oncomine TCR Beta short-read assay at the Johns Hopkins FTIC core. In-frame beta chains were kept once TCRdb had trimmed the public reads at Q25 with fastp and called clones with MiXCR. Identical CDR3 protein sequences are pooled into one entry, listed with their most common genes and DNA. Here the sample has 20,000 to 25,000 distinct CDR3 sequences; approximately 57% occur a single time. The biggest ten clones account for 13% of the sample.

No antigens are known for them. This sample comprised CD4+ T cells from blood, cultured in vitro, obtained after SARS-CoV-2 vaccination. All receptors derive from a human donor who received a COVID-19 vaccine.

This chain connects TRBV10-3 to TRBJ2-2, with D possibly being TRBD2 (6 bases). This CDR3 region has 16 residues. Germline lookup yields CDR1 ENHRY and CDR2 SYGVKD. Trimming stripped 3 bases from V and 3 bases from J, with 14 bases between. The CDR3: CAISDRRLDDTGELFF. The CDR3 DNA sequence: TGTGCCATCAGTGATCGGAGACTAGATGACACCGGGGAGCTGTTTTTT.

This clonotype was found a few times. The chain has TRBV10-1 and TRBJ2-7; D is perhaps TRBD1 (6 bases). V was clipped by 0 bases and J by 3 bases, with 15 bases between them. Germline values: CDR1 WNHNN, CDR2 SYGVQD (reference sequence). The length of the CDR3 is 16 residues. CDR3: CASSESRQGFFYEQYF. In nucleotides, the CDR3 is TGCGCCAGCAGTGAGTCGAGGCAGGGGTTTTTCTACGAGCAGTACTTC.

This rearrangement joins TRBV12-3 or TRBV12-4 to TRBJ2-5; no clear D. The length of the CDR3 is 12 residues. Trimming left V 3 bases short and J 5 bases short, with 7 bases between. This CDR3 is CASSFDTETQYF. CDR3 in DNA: TGTGCCAGCAGTTTTGACACGGAGACCCAGTACTTC.

The CDR3 DNA follows: TGTGCCGCCCGAGCGGGACCCGACACCGGGGAGCTGTTTTTT. This gives the protein CAARAGPDTGELFF. The chain has TRBV10-3 and TRBJ2-2, with TRBD2 matching 7 bases. The CDR3 is made up of 14 amino acids. Germline assignment: CDR1 ENHRY and CDR2 SYGVKD. The V segment lost 11 bases and the J segment 3 bases; nucleotides outside the gene matches: 9.

This rearrangement joins TRBV7-2 to TRBJ2-5; D unresolved. From germline, CDR1 is SGHTA and CDR2 FQGNSA. The CDR3 runs 14 residues. V was trimmed by 1 base and J by 0 bases, leaving 6 bases between them. CDR3 sequence (DNA): TGTGCCAGCAGCTTAGTCGCCTACCAAGAGACCCAGTACTTC. Protein: CASSLVAYQETQYF.

V is TRBV5-4 and J is TRBJ1-6; D not resolved. Per the germline V gene, CDR1 is SGHNT and CDR2 is YYREEE (reference sequence). V gave up 0 bases and J gave up 7 bases, with 5 bases separating them. The CDR3 extends over 13 amino acids. This CDR3 is CASSLAGNSPLHF. DNA of the CDR3: TGTGCCAGCAGCTTGGCGGGGAATTCACCCCTCCACTTT.

This chain connects TRBV12-3 or TRBV12-4 to TRBJ1-2, with D maybe TRBD1 (5 bases). V was shortened by 6 bases and J by 9 bases, with 20 bases between the two germline ends. CDR3 length: 14 residues. CDR3 in amino acids: CASSPGHWGGSYTF. The CDR3 DNA reads as TGTGCCAGCAGCCCCGGGCATTGGGGCGGGAGCTACACCTTC.

The rearrangement joins TRBV30 to TRBJ1-1; D is unresolved. The CDR3 is 12 residues long. With 2 bases removed from V and 2 bases from J, the gap between germline ends came to 6 bases. Per the germline V gene, CDR1 is GTSNPN and CDR2 is SVGIG (reference sequence). CDR3 sequence (DNA): TGTGCCTGGAGTCAGGAAAACACTGAAGCTTTCTTT. As protein: CAWSQENTEAFF.

The chain links TRBV2 to TRBJ2-7; the D is unclear. With 3 bases removed from V and 6 bases from J, the gap between germline ends came to 9 bases. The CDR3 runs to 12 residues. Looked up from germline, CDR1 is SNHLY and CDR2 is FYNNEI. Written as DNA, the CDR3 is TGTGCCAGCAGTGACCCCAGAGTCGAGCAGTACTTC. Protein sequence: CASSDPRVEQYF.

This chain joins TRBV7-8 and TRBJ2-5; perhaps TRBD1 as D (5 bases). V was shortened by 2 bases and J by 2 bases, with 12 bases between the two germline ends. Germline CDR1 is SGHVS and CDR2 is FQNEAQ. The CDR3 is 15 amino acids. The chain's CDR3 is CASSLQGQRQETQYF. CDR3 bases: TGTGCCAGCAGCTTACAGGGTCAGAGGCAAGAGACCCAGTACTTC.

The chain uses TRBV12-3 or TRBV12-4 and TRBJ1-2; TRBD1 matches 10 bases. V lost 5 bases, J lost 8 bases, and 11 bases stayed unmatched. This CDR3 region has 15 residues. CDR3 region: CASSPRTGGSRGYTF. CDR3 DNA sequence: TGTGCCAGCAGTCCCAGGACAGGGGGGTCTCGGGGCTACACCTTC.